The clone carrying this TCR beta chain was counted a few times. Antigen unknown. Via MiXCR, TCRdb re-called the reads, giving one row per CDR3 protein. The sample includes around 310,000 distinct CDR3 sequences, 25% to 30% of them seen just once. The sample is drawn from a study of T cell repertoires in cytomegalovirus infection. Study details: CMV epitopes that were recently identified and HLA-C-restricted were used alongside well-studied HLA-B-restricted ones. TCR beta signatures that were public indicated CMV infection and matching HLA type.

General observations from the study: Ex vivo, HLA-C-restricted CMV-specific TCR beta clonotypes prevailed over the rest of the response. CMV carriers having the relevant HLA were flagged by cumulative public TCR beta family frequency.

This CDR3 is 15 amino acids long. Germline CDR1 reads SNHLY; CDR2 reads FYNNEI. Losses at the gene ends were 7 bases for V and 0 bases for J; bases not matched to a gene: 3. Here the sequenced sample was cultured PBMCs, taken from culture after CMV antigen stimulation. J is TRBJ2-3 and V is TRBV2; TRBD2 aligns across 11 bases. The sequence was obtained from a human donor in good health (CMV status not recorded). Some clones in this sample may be carry-over from other donors' samples. Here the CDR3 reads CASTGLAVSTDTQYF. CDR3 coding DNA: TGTGCCAGCACGGGACTAGCGGTTAGCACAGATACGCAGTATTTT.